This T cell receptor beta chain was identified in a study of blood T cell repertoires in COVID-19. Study-wide background: Italy, Spain and the United States were the sources of the convalescent and acute COVID-19 samples.

Germline-derived CDR1 and CDR2 are KGHSH and LQKENI. The CDR3 sequence is 12 residues long. Using immunoSEQ multiplex PCR, the repertoire was profiled, and TCRdb retains in-frame clones only, with some absent. The repertoire holds 55,000 to 80,000 clones, with roughly 93% as singletons. The V gene is TRBV18, the J gene TRBJ2-5; D tentatively fits TRBD1 or TRBD2 (5 bases each). Judging by the DNA end, TRBJ2-7 fits better; the J call may be wrong. Sequencing input: peripheral blood. The sequence came from a human donor in a cohort sampled during active COVID-19. CDR3 in amino acids: CASSGDSYEQYF. The CDR3 DNA sequence: TGTGCCAGCTCGGGGGACTCCTACGAGCAGTACTTC.